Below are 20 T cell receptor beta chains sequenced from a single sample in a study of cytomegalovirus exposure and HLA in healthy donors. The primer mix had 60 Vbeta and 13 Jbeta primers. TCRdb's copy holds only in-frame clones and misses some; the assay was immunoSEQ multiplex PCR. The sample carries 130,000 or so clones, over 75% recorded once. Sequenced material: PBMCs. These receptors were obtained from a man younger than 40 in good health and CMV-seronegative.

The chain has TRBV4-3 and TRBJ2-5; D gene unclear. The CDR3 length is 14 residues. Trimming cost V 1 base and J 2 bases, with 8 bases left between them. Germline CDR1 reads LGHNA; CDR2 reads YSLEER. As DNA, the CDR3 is TGCGCCAGCAGCCAAGCCTGGCCTCAAGAGACCCAGTACTTC. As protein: CASSQAWPQETQYF.

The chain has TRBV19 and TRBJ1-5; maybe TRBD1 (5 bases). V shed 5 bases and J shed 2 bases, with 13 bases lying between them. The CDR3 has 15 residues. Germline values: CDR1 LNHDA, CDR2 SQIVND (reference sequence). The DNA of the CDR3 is TGTGCCAGTAGTCGACAGCCCGAAGGCAATCAGCCCCAGCATTTT. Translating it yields CASSRQPEGNQPQHF. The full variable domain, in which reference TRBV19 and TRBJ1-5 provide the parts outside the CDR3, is DGGITQSPKYLFRKEGQNVTLSCEQNLNHDAMYWYRQDPGQGLRLIYYSQIVNDFQKGDIAEGYSVSREKKESFPLTVTSAQKNPTAFYLCASSRQPEGNQPQHFGDGTRLSIL.

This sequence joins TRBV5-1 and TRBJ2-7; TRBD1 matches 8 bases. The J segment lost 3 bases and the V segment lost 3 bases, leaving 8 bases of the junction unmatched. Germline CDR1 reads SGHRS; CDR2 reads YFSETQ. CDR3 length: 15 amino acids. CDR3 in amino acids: CASSSGLGQVYEQYF. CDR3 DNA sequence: TGCGCCAGCAGCTCCGGGCTGGGACAGGTCTACGAGCAGTACTTC. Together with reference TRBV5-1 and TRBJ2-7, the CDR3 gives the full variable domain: KAGVTQTPRYLIKTRGQQVTLSCSPISGHRSVSWYQQTPGQGLQFLFEYFSETQRNKGNFPGRFSGRQFSNSRSEMNVSTLELGDSALYLCASSSGLGQVYEQYFGPGTRLTVT.

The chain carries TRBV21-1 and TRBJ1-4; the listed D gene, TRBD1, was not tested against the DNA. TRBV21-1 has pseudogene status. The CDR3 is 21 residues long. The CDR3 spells CASSKAQRTTGFGPTNEKLFF. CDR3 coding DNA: TGTGCCAGCAGCAAAGCCCAAAGAACTACAGGGTTCGGGCCAACTAATGAAAAACTGTTTTTT.

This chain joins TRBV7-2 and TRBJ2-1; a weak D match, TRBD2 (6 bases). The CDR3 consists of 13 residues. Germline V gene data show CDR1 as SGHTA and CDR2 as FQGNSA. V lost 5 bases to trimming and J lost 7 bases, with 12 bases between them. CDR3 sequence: CASSRGSTNEQFF. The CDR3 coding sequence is TGTGCCAGCAGCCGGGGGTCTACGAATGAGCAGTTCTTC.

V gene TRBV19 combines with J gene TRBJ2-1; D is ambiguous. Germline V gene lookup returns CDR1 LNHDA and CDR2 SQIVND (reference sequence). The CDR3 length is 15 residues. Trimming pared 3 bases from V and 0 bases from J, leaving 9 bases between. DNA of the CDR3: TGTGCCAGTAGTATTAACTATCTCTCCTACAATGAGCAGTTCTTC. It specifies CASSINYLSYNEQFF.

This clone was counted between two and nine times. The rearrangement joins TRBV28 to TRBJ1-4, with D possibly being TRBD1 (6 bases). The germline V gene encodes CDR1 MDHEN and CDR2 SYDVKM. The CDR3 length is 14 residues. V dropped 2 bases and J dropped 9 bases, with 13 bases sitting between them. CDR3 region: CASSLTQGSQKLFF. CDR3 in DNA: TGTGCCAGCAGTTTAACGCAGGGGTCCCAAAAACTGTTTTTT.

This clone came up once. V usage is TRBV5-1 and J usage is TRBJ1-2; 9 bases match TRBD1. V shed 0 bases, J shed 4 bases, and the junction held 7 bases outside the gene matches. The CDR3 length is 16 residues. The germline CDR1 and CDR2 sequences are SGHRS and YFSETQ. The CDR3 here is CASSLAGGQGGYGYTF. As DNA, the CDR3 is TGCGCCAGCAGCTTGGCCGGGGGACAGGGCGGCTATGGCTACACCTTC.

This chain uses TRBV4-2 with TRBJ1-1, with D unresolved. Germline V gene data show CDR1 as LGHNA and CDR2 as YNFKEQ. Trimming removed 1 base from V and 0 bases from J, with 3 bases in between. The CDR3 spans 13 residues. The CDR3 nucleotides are TGTGCCAGCAGCCAAGGTATGAACACTGAAGCTTTCTTT. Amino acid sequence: CASSQGMNTEAFF.

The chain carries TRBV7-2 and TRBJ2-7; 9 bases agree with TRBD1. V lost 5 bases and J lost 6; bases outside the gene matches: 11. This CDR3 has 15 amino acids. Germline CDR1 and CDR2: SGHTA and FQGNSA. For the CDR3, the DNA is TGTGCCAGCAGCGTCTCGGGGACAGGGCGCTTCGAGCAGTACTTC. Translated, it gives CASSVSGTGRFEQYF.

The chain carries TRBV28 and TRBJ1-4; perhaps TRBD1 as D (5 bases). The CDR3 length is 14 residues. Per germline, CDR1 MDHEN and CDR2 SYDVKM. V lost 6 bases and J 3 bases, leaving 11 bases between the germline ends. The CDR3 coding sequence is TGTGCCAGCAGGGAGGGGACGGCTAATGAAAAACTGTTTTTT. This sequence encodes CASREGTANEKLFF.

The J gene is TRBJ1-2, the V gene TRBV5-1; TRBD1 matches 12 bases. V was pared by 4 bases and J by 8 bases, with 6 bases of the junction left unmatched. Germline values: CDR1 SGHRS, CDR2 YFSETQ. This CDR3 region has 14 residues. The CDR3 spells CASSPGQGARGYTF. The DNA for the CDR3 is TGCGCCAGCAGCCCGGGACAGGGGGCGCGGGGCTACACCTTC.

The CDR3: CASSLAGANEQFF. DNA for the CDR3: TGTGCCAGCAGCCTAGCGGGGGCGAATGAGCAGTTCTTC. The genes are TRBV28 and TRBJ2-1; 10 bases agree with TRBD2. The germline V gene has CDR1 MDHEN and CDR2 SYDVKM. With 6 bases clipped from V and 7 bases from J, the junction kept 3 bases outside the gene matches. The CDR3 covers 13 residues.

The CDR3 DNA reads as TGTGCCAGCAGTCGGGGAACTAATGAAAAACTGTTTTTT. This encodes CASSRGTNEKLFF. This rearrangement joins TRBV2 to TRBJ1-4, with D hard to call. V was trimmed by 5 bases and J by 1 base, leaving 5 bases between them. CDR3 size: 13 residues. Germline V lookup: CDR1 SNHLY, CDR2 FYNNEI.

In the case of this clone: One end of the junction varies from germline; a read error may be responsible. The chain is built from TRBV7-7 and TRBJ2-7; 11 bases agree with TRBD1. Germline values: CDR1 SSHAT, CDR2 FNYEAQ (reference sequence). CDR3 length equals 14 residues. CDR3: CASSSGQGAGEQYF. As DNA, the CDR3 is TGTGCTAGCAGCTCAGGACAGGGGGCAGGCGAGCAGTACTTC. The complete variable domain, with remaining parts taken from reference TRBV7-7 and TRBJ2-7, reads GAGVSQSPRYKVTKRGQDVTLRCDPISSHATLYWYQQALGQGPEFLTYFNYEAQPDKSGLPSDRFSAERPEGSISTLTIQRTEQRDSAMYRCASSSGQGAGEQYFGPGTRLTVT.

CDR3 loop: CASSERWGDHNTQYF. Here the CDR3 DNA reads TGTGCCAGCAGTGAACGGTGGGGGGATCATAATACGCAGTATTTT. V is TRBV2 and J is TRBJ2-3; D might be TRBD2 (6 bases). V was shortened by 2 bases and J by 7 bases, with 16 bases between the two germline ends. This CDR3 has 15 amino acids. Germline V gene data show CDR1 as SNHLY and CDR2 as FYNNEI. Filled out from reference TRBV2 and TRBJ2-3, the complete variable domain reads EPEVTQTPSHQVTQMGQEVILRCVPISNHLYFYWYRQILGQKVEFLVSFYNNEISEKSEIFDDQFSVERPDGSNFTLKIRSTKLEDSAMYFCASSERWGDHNTQYFGPGTRLTVL.

The CDR3 loop reads CSVGQGGDYGYTF. CDR3 sequence (DNA): TGCAGCGTTGGGCAGGGTGGAGACTATGGCTACACCTTC. The chain recombines TRBV29-1 with TRBJ1-2, with D tentatively TRBD1 (5 bases). Trimming left V 4 bases short and J 3 bases short, with 12 bases between. The germline V gene has CDR1 SQVTM and CDR2 ANQGSEA. This CDR3 has 13 residues.

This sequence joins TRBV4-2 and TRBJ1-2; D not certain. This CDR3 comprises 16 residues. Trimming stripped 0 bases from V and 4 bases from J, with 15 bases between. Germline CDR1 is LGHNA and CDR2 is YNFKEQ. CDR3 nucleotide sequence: TGTGCCAGCAGCCAAGATTATTACAGACCACTCTATGGCTACACCTTC. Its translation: CASSQDYYRPLYGYTF.

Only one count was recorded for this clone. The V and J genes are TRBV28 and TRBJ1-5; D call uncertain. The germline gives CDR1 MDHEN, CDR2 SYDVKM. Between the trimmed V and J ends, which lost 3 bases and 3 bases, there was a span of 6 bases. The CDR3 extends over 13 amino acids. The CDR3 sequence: CASSFGLNQPQHF. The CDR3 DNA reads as TGTGCCAGCAGTTTTGGACTCAATCAGCCCCAGCATTTT.

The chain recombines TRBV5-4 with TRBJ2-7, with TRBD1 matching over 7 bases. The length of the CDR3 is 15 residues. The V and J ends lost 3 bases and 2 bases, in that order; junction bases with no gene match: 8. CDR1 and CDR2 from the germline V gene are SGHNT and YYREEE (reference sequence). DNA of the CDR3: TGTGCCAGCAGCTACCTCGGGACAGCAACCTACGAGCAGTACTTC. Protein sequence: CASSYLGTATYEQYF.